A selection of T cell receptor beta chains follows, all from one sample in a study of post-analysis software for immune sequencing data. TCRdb itself ran the PCR reads through MiXCR, one entry per CDR3 protein. The sample holds about 810,000 distinct CDR3 sequences, roughly 58% seen once. Sequenced: blood. The receptors derive from a girl between 10 and 17 years old with multiple sclerosis. Each CDR3 is given with its conserved first and last residue. A D gene is named only where the DNA matches it firmly. The size of a clone is reported for some rows only, either as once, few or many, or as a class for expanded clones.

>TRBD1|TRBV25-1|TRBJ2-3|-
TGTGCCAGCAGTGCCCGGACAGGGGACGCCCCAGATACGCAGTATTTT
CASSARTGDAPDTQYF
>-|TRBV20-1|TRBJ2-7|-
TGCAGTGCTAGAGATTTTAAAGGCTACGAGCAGTACTTC
CSARDFKGYEQYF
>TRBD2|TRBV20-1|TRBJ2-5|-
TGCAGTGCTAGAGATGGGTGGGGGGGATACCAAGAGACCCAGTACTTC
CSARDGWGGYQETQYF
>-|TRBV29-1|TRBJ1-2|many
TGCAGCATCGACTTTAACTATGGCTACACCTTC
CSIDFNYGYTF
>-|TRBV20-1|TRBJ2-5|few
TGCAGTGCTAGAGATCTGACGGGGTGGAATTCCCAAGAGACCCAGTACTTC
CSARDLTGWNSQETQYF
>-|TRBV29-1|TRBJ2-7|few
TGCAGCGTTGAAGATCTGGGCGGATACGAGCAGTACTTC
CSVEDLGGYEQYF
>-|TRBV6-2/TRBV6-3|TRBJ2-4|-
TGTGCCAGCAGTTACTCGGGGAGAGCCAAAAACATTCAGTACTTC
CASSYSGRAKNIQYF
>-|TRBV9|TRBJ2-1|-
TGTGCCAGCAGCCCCCGGAGGGACGGGGGTACAATGAAGCAGTTCTTC
CASSPRRDGGTMKQFF
>-|TRBV25-1|TRBJ1-5|-
TGTGCCAGCAGTCACGGGCCCCAGCCCCAGCATTTT
CASSHGPQPQHF
>-|TRBV20-1|TRBJ2-7|few
TGCAGTGCTAGACCTAGCGTGGGGGAGCAGTACTTC
CSARPSVGEQYF
>-|TRBV20-1|TRBJ1-4|-
TGCAGTGCTAGAAAGCCAGGGACTAATGAAAAACTGTTTTTT
CSARKPGTNEKLFF
>-|TRBV5-8|TRBJ1-2|-
TGTGCCAGCAGCGCCCGGACGGCATCGGGTTGGGGCTACACCTTC
CASSARTASGWGYTF
>TRBD2|TRBV5-4|TRBJ2-1|few
TGTGCCAGCAGTGCAAGTTCTAGCGGGTCCTACAATGAGCAGTTCTTC
CASSASSSGSYNEQFF
>TRBD2|TRBV10-3|TRBJ2-1|few
TGTGCCATCAGCCCTCTAGCGGGGCCTACGTTCTTC
CAISPLAGPTFF
>TRBD1|TRBV5-1|TRBJ2-5|-
TGCGCCAGCAGCCTGAGGGACAGGGAAGAGACCCAGTACTTC
CASSLRDREETQYF
>TRBD2|TRBV20-1|TRBJ2-7|-
TGCAGTGCCCTCCCCAGTGGGGGGGTTTACGAGCAGTACTTC
CSALPSGGVYEQYF
>TRBD1|TRBV12-3/TRBV12-4|TRBJ2-4|-
TGTGCCAGCACAAAGGGGGCTGGGCAGTACTTC
CASTKGAGQYF
>TRBD1|TRBV6-6|TRBJ2-7|-
TGTGCCAGCAGCGTACCCCGGGACAGGGGGAACGAGCAGTACTTC
CASSVPRDRGNEQYF
>-|TRBV20-1|TRBJ2-2|-
TGCAGTGCTAGGCCAGTCACCGGGGAGCTGTTTTTT
CSARPVTGELFF
>TRBD1|TRBV12-3/TRBV12-4|TRBJ2-5|few
TGTGCCAGCAGTTTGTGGGACAGCCAAGAGACCCAGTACTTC
CASSLWDSQETQYF
>-|TRBV20-1|TRBJ2-7|-
TGCAGTGCTGATAGGGGGAATTACGAGCAGTACTTC
CSADRGNYEQYF
>-|TRBV3-1|TRBJ1-3|-
TGTGCCAGCAGTCGTAGGGGGGACTCTGGAAACACCATATATTTT
CASSRRGDSGNTIYF
>-|TRBV20-1|TRBJ2-5|once
TGCAGTGCTCCGTCGTCCTCCGCGACCCAAGAGACCCAGTACTTC
CSAPSSSATQETQYF
>TRBD1|TRBV20-1|TRBJ2-7|-
TGCAGTGCTCAGGGGCAGGGGGACACCCGCTCCTACGAGCAGTACTTC
CSAQGQGDTRSYEQYF
>-|TRBV11-2|TRBJ1-4|-
TGTGCCAGCAGCTTAGGGAGGGGAGGGACAACCGAAAAACTGTTTTTT
CASSLGRGGTTEKLFF
>TRBD1|TRBV10-3|TRBJ1-4|few
TGTGCCATCAGTGTGTCGGGGACAGGGGTGTCGAATGAAAAACTGTTTTTT
CAISVSGTGVSNEKLFF
>-|TRBV5-1|TRBJ2-6|once
TGCGCCAGCAGCTCAGGACTCAGCTCTGGGGCCAACGTCCTGACTTTC
CASSSGLSSGANVLTF
>-|TRBV9|TRBJ2-3|few
TGTGCCAGCAGCGTAGCTGATTTTGGGGGCAGGGAATACACAGATACGCAGTATTTT
CASSVADFGGREYTDTQYF
>-|TRBV6-1|TRBJ1-2|-
TGTGCCAGCAGTCCTTCACAGGGCGGGGGCTATGGCTACACCTTC
CASSPSQGGGYGYTF
>TRBD2|TRBV6-1|TRBJ2-1|few
TGTGCCAGCAGCGCGACTAGCGGAAGATCCTACAATGAGCAGTTCTTC
CASSATSGRSYNEQFF
>-|TRBV20-1|TRBJ2-1|-
TGCAGTACTAGAAACATACTCTCCTACAATGAGCAGTTCTTC
CSTRNILSYNEQFF
>-|TRBV29-1|TRBJ2-5|-
TGCAGCGTTGATTCGCAGGCCCAAGAGACCCAGTACTTC
CSVDSQAQETQYF
>-|TRBV12-3/TRBV12-4|TRBJ2-1|few
TGTGCCAGCAGTTCGAGCGGTGAGCAGTTCTTC
CASSSSGEQFF
>-|TRBV15|TRBJ2-3|-
TGTGCCACCAGCAGAGATATCCCAGATACGCAGTATTTT
CATSRDIPDTQYF
>-|TRBV4-1|TRBJ1-2|many
TGCGCCAGCAGCCAGGAGGGGAGAAATAACTATGGCTACACCTTC
CASSQEGRNNYGYTF
>-|TRBV7-2|TRBJ1-2|-
TGTGCCAGCAGCTTAAAGGGGCTTAACTATGGCTACACCTTC
CASSLKGLNYGYTF
>-|TRBV7-3|TRBJ2-5|few
TGTGCCAGCAGCTCCCCTTCGGACGAAGAGACCCAGTACTTC
CASSSPSDEETQYF
>-|TRBV3-1|TRBJ2-1|-
TGTGCCAGCAGCCCAAAGCTGGAGCCGGGTTACAATGAGCAGTTCTTC
CASSPKLEPGYNEQFF
>-|TRBV7-2|TRBJ1-2|-
TGTGCCAGCAGCTTAGATCCAGTCGGGGGCTATGGCTACACCTTC
CASSLDPVGGYGYTF
>-|TRBV29-1|TRBJ2-1|-
TGCAGCGTTGAAGATCGGCGGTACGGTGAGCAGTTCTTC
CSVEDRRYGEQFF
>TRBD2|TRBV5-4|TRBJ2-5|-
TGTGCCAGCAGCCCCTACTTCCCCCGAAAACTAGCGGGGGGAGAGACCCAGTACTTC
CASSPYFPRKLAGGETQYF
>TRBD1|TRBV29-1|TRBJ2-7|few
TGCAGCGTCGCCCGGGGGACAGGATCCTACGAGCAGTACTTC
CSVARGTGSYEQYF